This T cell receptor (beta chain) was obtained from a study of T cells in Graves' hyperthyroidism and ophthalmopathy. Whole-study findings and limits: The model forecast ophthalmopathy, anticipating it by a median roughly 6.5 months before onset.

At least ten counts were recorded for this clonotype. Its antigen is as yet unknown. Together with thyroid ultrasound, orbital computed tomography, serum thyroxine and TRAb, clinical symptoms were used for diagnoses. The CDR3 extends over 13 amino acids. Germline CDR1 DFQATT, CDR2 SNEGSKA (reference sequence). V lost 4 bases, J lost 2 bases, and 1 base stayed unmatched. Amplified regions were TCR beta CDR3 sequences from RNA transcripts. A set of HTBI primers served as the primers for a first-round RT-PCR of the TCR CDR3. Each CDR3 protein is one row after TCRdb ran MiXCR on the multiplex PCR reads. The data show a few hundred thousand distinct CDR3 sequences, around 19% seen once.

This clonotype originated in a man between 35 and 55 years old with Graves' hyperthyroidism. V gene TRBV20-1 combines with J gene TRBJ2-7; 11 nucleotides line up with TRBD2. Sequenced input: blood. The CDR3 region has the DNA TGCAGTGCTATTAGCGGGGGGGCCTACGAGCAGTACTTC. It specifies CSAISGGAYEQYF.